This TCR beta chain is drawn from a study of OX40 agonist ivuxolimab in advanced cancers. Study summary: Previous treatment with anti-PD-1, anti-PD-L1 or anti-CTLA-4 therapy was allowed; 40% had received some.

A note on this clone: What it binds is unknown.

Clones were sequenced by immunoSEQ multiplex PCR, and TCRdb holds only the in-frame ones, with some missing. The sample carries 70,000 to 95,000 clones, 90% to 95% recorded once. In germline, CDR1 is SGHKS, CDR2 YYEKEE (reference sequence). V lost 3 bases and J 5 bases, leaving 10 bases between the germline ends. This CDR3 contains 13 residues. Study results and limitations: Dosing at 0.1 to 3.0 mg/kg was accompanied by clonal expansion of CD4+ and CD8+ blood T cells by week 6.

The clonotype originates from an adult with an advanced solid tumor such as melanoma, head and neck, liver or kidney cancer. The sample consisted of CD4+ or CD8+ T cells sorted from blood, taken in a trial of the OX40 agonist ivuxolimab. V usage is TRBV5-5 and J usage is TRBJ2-3; a possible D gene is TRBD2 (6 bases). The CDR3 protein is CASSWGLGDTQYF. For the CDR3, the DNA is TGTGCCAGCAGCTGGGGACTGGGAGATACGCAGTATTTT.